The 16 T cell receptor beta chains below were found in one sample sequenced in a study of Ad26.COV2.S vaccination and SARS-CoV-2 variants. The sample's treatment: 19 received Ad26.COV2.S at low or high dose, single or two shots; roughly five received placebo; per-sample allocation not given. Sampling was done on day 63 after the first vaccine or placebo injection. Clones were read by immunoSEQ multiplex PCR, and TCRdb kept only the in-frame ones, dropping some. The data show hundreds of thousands of clones, about nine tenths seen once. The sequencing here drew on peripheral blood, taken in a trial of Ad26.COV2.S vaccine versus placebo. All receptors come from a person aged 18-65 years who received the Ad26.COV2.S COVID-19 vaccine or a placebo.

This chain connects TRBV7-2 to TRBJ1-3; 9 positions match TRBD1. Germline V gene lookup returns CDR1 SGHTA and CDR2 FQGNSA. This CDR3 region has 17 residues. V shed 3 bases and J 0 bases; nucleotides not matched to a gene: 6. The CDR3 sequence is CASSFGTGLSSGNTIYF. In nucleotides, the CDR3 is TGTGCCAGCAGCTTTGGGACAGGGTTAAGCTCTGGAAACACCATATATTTT.

This clone showed up just a few times. Here the CDR3 DNA reads TGTGCCATCCAGACAGGGGAGGCCACCGGGGAGCTGTTTTTT. Encoded protein: CAIQTGEATGELFF. J is TRBJ2-2 and V is TRBV10-3; 8 bases map to TRBD1. Germline CDR1 reads ENHRY; CDR2 reads SYGVKD. The CDR3 sequence is 14 residues long. The V segment lost 8 bases and the J segment 4 bases; nucleotides outside the gene matches: 6.

This sequence joins TRBV7-3 and TRBJ2-1; D possibly corresponds to TRBD2 (5 bases). The CDR3 is 15 residues long. CDR1 SGHTA and CDR2 FQGTGA come from the germline V gene. V lost 2 bases and J 0 bases, leaving 8 bases between the germline ends. The CDR3 DNA sequence: TGTGCCAGCAGCTTATCGGGGAGCTCCTACAATGAGCAGTTCTTC. Translation gives CASSLSGSSYNEQFF.

The rearrangement uses TRBV6-6 and TRBJ1-1; 7 bases match TRBD1. The CDR3 loop spans 13 amino acids. Trimming at V came to 4 bases and at J to 3 bases, leaving 2 bases not matched to a gene. Germline values: CDR1 MNHNY, CDR2 SVGAGI (reference sequence). As DNA, the CDR3 is TGTGCCAGCAGTTCGCAGGGGGACACTGAAGCTTTCTTT. This codes for CASSSQGDTEAFF.

The chain is built from TRBV15 and TRBJ1-4; a possible D gene is TRBD1 (5 bases). V gave up 3 bases and J gave up 0 bases, with 14 bases separating them. The length of the CDR3 is 17 residues. Germline loops: CDR1 LNHNV, CDR2 YYDKDF (reference sequence). CDR3 nucleotides: TGTGCCACCAGCAGTACGACAGAAAGTGCAACTAATGAAAAACTGTTTTTT. Translating gives CATSSTTESATNEKLFF.

For the CDR3, the DNA is TGTGCCAGCAGCCCCGAGGGGTTAGAGACCCAGTACTTC. This translates into CASSPEGLETQYF. The chain carries TRBV7-3 and TRBJ2-5, with D possibly being TRBD1 or TRBD2 (5 bases each). Germline CDR1 and CDR2: SGHTA and FQGTGA. This CDR3 has 13 amino acids. The germline V and J ends were trimmed by 5 bases and 4 bases, with 11 bases remaining between them.

The chain links TRBV28 to TRBJ2-5; TRBD1 matches at 9 bases. V was clipped by 8 bases and J by 5 bases; unmatched bases: 12. Germline V gives CDR1 MDHEN, CDR2 SYDVKM. This CDR3 contains 15 residues. The CDR3 DNA reads TGTGCCAGCCAAAAGCCACAGGGGGCGGGTGAGACCCAGTACTTC. It specifies CASQKPQGAGETQYF.

The chain uses TRBV6-1 and TRBJ1-5; unclear D gene. In germline, CDR1 is MNHNS, CDR2 SASEGT. V lost 3 bases, J lost 1 base, and 10 bases lay in between. The CDR3 consists of 15 residues. DNA for the CDR3: TGTGCCAGCAGTGAGCGGGTTTTGAGCAATCAGCCCCAGCATTTT. Its protein is CASSERVLSNQPQHF.

In nucleotides, the CDR3 is TGTGCCAGCAGCTTAGAACGGACAGGGCGGAATGGCTACACCTTC. Its protein product is CASSLERTGRNGYTF. V is TRBV13 and J is TRBJ1-2, with 8 positions matching TRBD1. The V segment lost 1 base and the J segment 6 bases; nucleotides outside the gene matches: 7. CDR3 length: 15 residues. Per the germline V gene, CDR1 is PRHDT and CDR2 is FYEKMQ (reference sequence).

This chain links TRBV7-9 with TRBJ1-5; maybe TRBD1 (5 bases). Germline V lookup: CDR1 SEHNR, CDR2 FQNEAQ (reference sequence). There are 11 residues in the CDR3. V was pared by 4 bases and J by 9 bases, with 7 bases between. The CDR3 DNA reads as TGTGCCAGCAGCTCCCAGGGGCCCCAGCATTTT. It yields the protein CASSSQGPQHF.

This chain joins TRBV2 and TRBJ2-1; D may be TRBD2 (6 bases). CDR3 size: 14 residues. Germline CDR1 is SNHLY and CDR2 is FYNNEI. The V gene lost 10 bases and the J gene lost 4 bases, with 17 bases spanning the gap. CDR3 region: CATRTGTQYNEQFF. CDR3 DNA: TGTGCCACCAGGACCGGGACTCAGTACAATGAGCAGTTCTTC.

This clone was seen a few times. Other DNA sequences in this specimen translate into the identical CDR3. The V call is TRBV9, the J call TRBJ1-5; D unclear. Deletions cut 0 bases from V and 1 base from J, with 5 bases between. Per germline, CDR1 SGDLS and CDR2 YYNGEE. The CDR3 runs 14 residues. CDR3 amino acids: CASSVGQSNQPQHF. The DNA for the CDR3 is TGTGCCAGCAGCGTAGGGCAGAGCAATCAGCCCCAGCATTTT.

The chain has TRBV14 and TRBJ2-1; D gene unclear. The germline V gene has CDR1 SGHDN and CDR2 FVKESK. The CDR3 has 13 amino acids. V was trimmed by 0 bases and J by 15 bases, leaving 15 bases between them. DNA for the CDR3: TGTGCCAGCAGCCAAGAGACCAGATTTGGTATGTTCTTC. The encoded protein is CASSQETRFGMFF. Filled out from reference TRBV14 and TRBJ2-1, the complete variable domain reads EAGVTQFPSHSVIEKGQTVTLRCDPISGHDNLYWYRRVMGKEIKFLLHFVKESKQDESGMPNNRFLAERTGGTYSTLKVQPAELEDSGVYFCASSQETRFGMFFGPGTRLTVL.

The rearrangement joins TRBV9 to TRBJ2-2; D call uncertain. Trimming left V 6 bases short and J 2 bases short, with 11 bases between. CDR1 and CDR2 from the germline V gene are SGDLS and YYNGEE. This CDR3 has 14 amino acids. The CDR3 DNA reads as TGTGCCAGCACCTCCACACCAAACACCGGGGAGCTGTTTTTT. Translation gives CASTSTPNTGELFF.

The rearrangement links TRBV30 to TRBJ1-5; TRBD1 matches 12 bases. Losses at the gene ends were 2 bases for V and 6 bases for J; bases not matched to a gene: 11. CDR1 is GTSNPN, CDR2 SVGIG, per germline (reference sequence). The CDR3 sequence is 17 residues long. In DNA form, the CDR3 reads TGTGCCTGGAGTTCGACTCGGGACAGGGGGCCAGTTCAGCCCCAGCATTTT. Translated: CAWSSTRDRGPVQPQHF.

The V gene is TRBV9, the J gene TRBJ1-2, with D possibly matching TRBD1 (5 bases). CDR1 SGDLS and CDR2 YYNGEE come from the germline V gene. This CDR3 spans 14 amino acids. Trimming removed 3 bases at V and 0 bases at J, with 9 bases between. Written as DNA, the CDR3 is TGTGCCAGCAGCGCTCGAGGGGCTAACTATGGCTACACCTTC. Protein sequence: CASSARGANYGYTF.